This is a list of T cell receptor beta chains from one sample in a study of blood T cell repertoires in COVID-19. The protocol was immunoSEQ multiplex PCR, while the TCRdb copy is restricted to in-frame clones and leaves out a portion. In the table there are about 88,000 clones, 90% of which are singletons. The sample was peripheral blood. The origin of the receptors is a man between 18 and 29 years old with COVID-19, enrolled during active disease. The CDR3 runs from the conserved cysteine through the conserved F or W. Each record gives: V gene, clone size, D gene, J gene, CDR3 length, CDR3 DNA, CDR3 protein. D genes are given only for firm matches. The size field is filled for only some rows; it gives once, few, many or a size class.

TRBV5-5	-	TRBD1	TRBJ1-3	16	TGTGCCAGCAGCATCGCGGGGACAGGGGGCGGGAACACCATATATTTT	CASSIAGTGGGNTIYF
TRBV15	-	-	TRBJ1-3	13	TGTGCCACCAGCAGAGATCGCCCCACGGCCATATATTTT	CATSRDRPTAIYF
TRBV6-5	-	-	TRBJ1-5	14	TGTGCCAGCAGTTACGACAGTTTTAATCAGCCCCAGCATTTT	CASSYDSFNQPQHF
TRBV28	-	TRBD2	TRBJ2-4	17	TGTGCCAGCAGTCCCGCCTGGACTAGCGGGAGGAAAAACATTCAGTACTTC	CASSPAWTSGRKNIQYF
TRBV19	-	-	TRBJ1-5	14	TGTGCCAGTAGTGGGGCAGGGCGAGATCAGCCCCAGCATTTT	CASSGAGRDQPQHF
TRBV18	-	-	TRBJ1-3	15	TGTGCCAGCTCACCAGCAACCAGGGCTGGAAACACCATATATTTT	CASSPATRAGNTIYF
TRBV28	-	-	TRBJ1-5	16	TGTGCCAGCAGTCCCCGACAGTCCCTGCTGGGGCAGCCCCAGCATTTT	CASSPRQSLLGQPQHF
TRBV7-6	-	TRBD2	TRBJ2-3	18	TGTGCCAGCAGCTCCCCGGGACTAGCGGGAGGGCGCACAGATACGCAGTATTTT	CASSSPGLAGGRTDTQYF
TRBV5-4	-	TRBD1	TRBJ1-6	17	TGTGCCAGCAGCTTGCAGCGACAGGGGGCAGGGGGTTCACCCCTCCACTTT	CASSLQRQGAGGSPLHF
TRBV19	-	TRBD1	TRBJ1-5	16	TGTGCCAGTAGTCCGCGAGACAGGGGTGGAGGCCAGCCCCAGCATTTT	CASSPRDRGGGQPQHF
TRBV19	-	TRBD1	TRBJ2-7	14	TGTGCCAGTAGTTTCCGACAGGGATCCTACGAGCAGTACTTC	CASSFRQGSYEQYF
TRBV7-9	-	-	TRBJ2-3	16	TGTGCCAGCATCCAACGGGGTTCTCCCGGCACAGATACGCAGTATTTT	CASIQRGSPGTDTQYF
TRBV28	-	TRBD1	TRBJ1-2	15	TGTGCCAGCAGTTTCCCTGACCGACAGGGAATTGGCTACACCTTC	CASSFPDRQGIGYTF
TRBV28	-	-	TRBJ2-7	15	TGTGCCAGCAAGGCGGGGTTTCGGGAGACCTACGAGCAGTACTTC	CASKAGFRETYEQYF
TRBV30	-	-	TRBJ2-2	13	TGTGCCTGCTGGCCACCGAACACCGGGGAGCTGTTTTTT	CACWPPNTGELFF
TRBV7-8	-	-	TRBJ1-2	14	TGTGCCAGCAGCCGGGGGGGATCTAACTATGGCTACACCTTC	CASSRGGSNYGYTF
TRBV28	-	-	TRBJ2-5	15	TGTGCCAGCAGTCCGGGACAAAATGAGGCGGAGACCCAGTACTTC	CASSPGQNEAETQYF
TRBV6-2/TRBV6-3	-	-	TRBJ2-7	14	TGTGCCAGCAGTTACCGTCAGGGGCCCTACGAGCAGTACTTC	CASSYRQGPYEQYF
TRBV7-9	once	TRBD1	TRBJ1-2	13	TGTGCCAGCAGCAACGGGACAGCCAGCGGCTACACCTTC	CASSNGTASGYTF
TRBV7-2	-	TRBD1	TRBJ1-2	14	TGTGCCAGCAGCCCGAGACAGGGACCCTATGGCTACACCTTC	CASSPRQGPYGYTF
TRBV10-3	-	-	TRBJ2-5	13	TGTGCCATCAGCCCCGCTGGGAGTGGGACCCAGTACTTC	CAISPAGSGTQYF
TRBV28	-	-	TRBJ1-5	18	TGTGCCAGCAGTCCCCTCCGTGCCGGGGGGGTGCGCAATCAGCCCCAGCATTTT	CASSPLRAGGVRNQPQHF
TRBV28	-	-	TRBJ1-2	14	TGTGCCAGCAGTTTATTGGGGCCAGGGTATGGCTACACCTTC	CASSLLGPGYGYTF
TRBV6-2/TRBV6-3	-	TRBD2	TRBJ2-1	16	TGTGCCAGCAGTTATAATGGACTAGCGGGAGTAAATGAGCAGTTCTTC	CASSYNGLAGVNEQFF
TRBV27	-	-	TRBJ2-5	13	TGTGCCAGCAGTCCCCCATCAAAAGAGACCCAGTACTTC	CASSPPSKETQYF
TRBV11-2	-	-	TRBJ2-1	14	TGTGCCAGCAGAGTCTGGACCCCGACTACCGAGCAGTTCTTC	CASRVWTPTTEQFF
TRBV6-2/TRBV6-3	-	-	TRBJ2-2	14	TGTGCCAGCAGTTACGGGTCAGGCACCGGGGAGCTGTTTTTT	CASSYGSGTGELFF
TRBV15	-	-	TRBJ1-6	18	TGTGCCACCAGCAACCTCTACAGGGCAGCCCTCCACAATTCACCCCTCCACTTT	CATSNLYRAALHNSPLHF
TRBV30	-	-	TRBJ1-2	15	TGTGCCTGGAGGGCGGGTCAGCGACTTAACTATGGCTACACCTTC	CAWRAGQRLNYGYTF
TRBV15	once	-	TRBJ1-1	15	TGTGCCACCAGCAGAGCTAGAAGACGAAGGACTGAAGCTTTCTTT	CATSRARRRRTEAFF
TRBV14	-	-	TRBJ1-1	15	TGTGCCAGCAGCCAAGTGTGGGGGGGGAACACTGAAGCTTTCTTT	CASSQVWGGNTEAFF
TRBV30	-	-	TRBJ1-5	15	TGTGCCTGGAGTGGGGGGCAGTTTAGCAATCAGCCCCAGCATTTT	CAWSGGQFSNQPQHF
TRBV3-1/TRBV3-2	few	-	TRBJ1-1	15	TGTGCCAGCAGCCCCAGGCGTGCCCGGAACACTGAAGCTTTCTTT	CASSPRRARNTEAFF
TRBV5-1	-	-	TRBJ2-2	15	TGCGCCAGCAGCTTGCGCGGCAGGGCGACCGGGGAGCTGTTTTTT	CASSLRGRATGELFF
TRBV9	few	TRBD2	TRBJ2-2	18	TGTGCCAGCAGCCCTCAGACTAGCGGGAGGCGGCACACCGGGGAGCTGTTTTTT	CASSPQTSGRRHTGELFF
TRBV28	many	-	TRBJ1-5	12	TGTGCCAGCAGCTCAGGGTATCAGCCCCAGCATTTT	CASSSGYQPQHF
TRBV18	-	TRBD2	TRBJ2-3	14	TGTGCCAGCTCACCGACTAGCGGGAGGGATACGCAGTATTTT	CASSPTSGRDTQYF
TRBV28	-	TRBD1	TRBJ1-2	15	TGTGCCAGCAGCCGCCCCGGGACAGGGGTCTATGGCTACACCTTC	CASSRPGTGVYGYTF
TRBV3-1/TRBV3-2	-	TRBD1	TRBJ2-2	15	TGTGCCAGCAGCCAAGAAACAGGGGACCCCGGGGAGCTGTTTTTT	CASSQETGDPGELFF
TRBV5-8	-	-	TRBJ2-5	16	TGTGCCAGCAGTTACCTTTCGAGGGCCAGGCAAGAGACCCAGTACTTC	CASSYLSRARQETQYF